Listed here is a single TCR beta chain. The antigen remains unidentified. Unique molecular identifiers were incorporated during preparation of the TCRbeta library. TCRdb re-derived calls from the PCR reads in MiXCR, one entry per CDR3 protein. The sample includes about 980,000 distinct CDR3 sequences, about 29% of them seen just once. These data belong to a study of T-cell reconstitution after alpha-beta-depleted transplantation in children. General study findings and limits: In some patients, recipient T cells and intrathymic progenitors surviving conditioning explained high day-60 diversity. From newly produced T cells came most of the T-cell counts and diversity one year after transplant. Expanded clones from the graft, numbering several hundred, reportedly supplied alpha-beta T cells about two months after transplant.

The V gene's germline CDR1 is SGHDT and CDR2 YYEEEE. Trimming removed 3 bases from V and 2 bases from J, with 10 bases in between. The CDR3 has 14 amino acids. This clonotype originated in a boy under two years old who had a stem cell transplant for SCID, so the T cells may come from the graft donor. The sequences come from PBMCs, mostly from graft donor cells, collected 360 days after TCRalphabeta/CD19-depleted stem cell transplant. The rearrangement links TRBV5-6 to TRBJ2-3; the D gene is possibly TRBD2 (5 bases). The CDR3 sequence: CASSSGIFTDTQYF. In DNA form, the CDR3 reads TGTGCCAGCAGCTCGGGGATTTTCACAGATACGCAGTATTTT.